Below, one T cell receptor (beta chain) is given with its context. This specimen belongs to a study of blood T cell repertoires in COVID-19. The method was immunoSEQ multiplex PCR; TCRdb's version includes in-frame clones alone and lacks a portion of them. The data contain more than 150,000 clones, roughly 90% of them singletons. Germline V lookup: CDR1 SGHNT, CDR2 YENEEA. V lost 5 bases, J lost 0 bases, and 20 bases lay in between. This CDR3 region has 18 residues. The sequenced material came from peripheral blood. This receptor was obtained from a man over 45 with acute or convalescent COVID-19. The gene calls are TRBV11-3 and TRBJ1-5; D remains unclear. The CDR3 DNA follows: TGTGCCAGCAGCCTAGCGGGTGGGAGGAAAAATAGCAATCAGCCCCAGCATTTT. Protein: CASSLAGGRKNSNQPQHF.